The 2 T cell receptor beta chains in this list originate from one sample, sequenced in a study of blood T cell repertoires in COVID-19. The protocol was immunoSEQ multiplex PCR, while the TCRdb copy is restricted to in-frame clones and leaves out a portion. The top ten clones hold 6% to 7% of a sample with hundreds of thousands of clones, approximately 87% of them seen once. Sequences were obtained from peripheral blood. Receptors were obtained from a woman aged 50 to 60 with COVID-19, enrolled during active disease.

CDR3 protein: CSASISQINQPQHF. The CDR3 DNA follows: TGCAGTGCTAGTATTTCCCAAATTAATCAGCCCCAGCATTTT. This rearrangement joins TRBV20-1 to TRBJ1-5; D is uncertain. The CDR3 sequence is 14 residues long. The germline V and J ends were trimmed by 3 bases and 4 bases, with 13 bases remaining between them. Germline V gene sequence: CDR1 DFQATT, CDR2 SNEGSKA (reference sequence).

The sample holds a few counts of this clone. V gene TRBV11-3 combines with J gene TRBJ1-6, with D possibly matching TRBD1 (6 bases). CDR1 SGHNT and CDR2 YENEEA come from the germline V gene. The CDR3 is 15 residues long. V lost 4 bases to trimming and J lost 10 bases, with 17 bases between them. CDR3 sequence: CASSSPGQGGSPLHF. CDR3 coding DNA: TGTGCCAGCAGCTCTCCGGGACAAGGCGGGTCACCCCTCCACTTT.